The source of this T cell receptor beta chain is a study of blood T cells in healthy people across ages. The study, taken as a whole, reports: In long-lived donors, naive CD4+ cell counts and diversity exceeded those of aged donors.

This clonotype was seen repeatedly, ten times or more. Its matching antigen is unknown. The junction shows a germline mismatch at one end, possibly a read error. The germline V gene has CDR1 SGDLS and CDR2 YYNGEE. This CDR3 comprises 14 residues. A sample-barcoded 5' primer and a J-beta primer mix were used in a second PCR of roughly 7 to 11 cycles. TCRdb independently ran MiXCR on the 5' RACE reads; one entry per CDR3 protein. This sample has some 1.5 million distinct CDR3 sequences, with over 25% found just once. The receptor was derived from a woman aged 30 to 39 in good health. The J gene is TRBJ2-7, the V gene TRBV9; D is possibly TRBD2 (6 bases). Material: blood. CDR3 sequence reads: CASSRGGEGYEQYF. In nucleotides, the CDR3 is TGTGCTAGCAGCCGGGGAGGCGAGGGCTACGAGCAGTACTTC.